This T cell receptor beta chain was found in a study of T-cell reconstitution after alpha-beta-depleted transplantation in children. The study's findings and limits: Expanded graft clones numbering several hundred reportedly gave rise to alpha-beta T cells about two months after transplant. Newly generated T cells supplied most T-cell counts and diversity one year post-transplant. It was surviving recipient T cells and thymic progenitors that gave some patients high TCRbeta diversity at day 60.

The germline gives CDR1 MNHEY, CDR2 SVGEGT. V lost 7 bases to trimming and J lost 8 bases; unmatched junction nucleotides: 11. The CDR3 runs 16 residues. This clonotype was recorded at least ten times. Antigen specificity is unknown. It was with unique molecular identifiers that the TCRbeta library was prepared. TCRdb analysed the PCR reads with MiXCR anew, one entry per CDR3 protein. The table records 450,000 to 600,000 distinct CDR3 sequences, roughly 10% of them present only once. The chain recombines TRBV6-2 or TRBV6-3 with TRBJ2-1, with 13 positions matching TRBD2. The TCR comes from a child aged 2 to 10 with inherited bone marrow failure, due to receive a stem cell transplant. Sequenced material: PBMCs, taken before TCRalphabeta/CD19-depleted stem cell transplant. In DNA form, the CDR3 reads TGTGCCAGCAACAAAGCCGGGACTAGCGGGAAATATGAGCAGTTCTTC. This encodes CASNKAGTSGKYEQFF.